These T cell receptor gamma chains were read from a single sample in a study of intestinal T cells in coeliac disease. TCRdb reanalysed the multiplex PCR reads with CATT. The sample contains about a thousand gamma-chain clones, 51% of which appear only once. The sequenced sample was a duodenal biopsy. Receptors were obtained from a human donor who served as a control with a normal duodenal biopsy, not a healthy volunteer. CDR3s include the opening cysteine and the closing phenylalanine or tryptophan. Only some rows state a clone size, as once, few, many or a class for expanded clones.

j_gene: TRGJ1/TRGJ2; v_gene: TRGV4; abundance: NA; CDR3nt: TGTGCACCTGGGATGCGATATAAGAAACTCTTT; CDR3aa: CAPGMRYKKLF
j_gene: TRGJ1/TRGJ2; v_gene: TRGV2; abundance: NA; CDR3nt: TGTGCCACCTGGGACGGGTCGACTGGTGAAGATTATAAGAAACTCTTT; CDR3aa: CATWDGSTGEDYKKLF
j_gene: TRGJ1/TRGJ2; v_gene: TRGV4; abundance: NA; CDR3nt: TGTGCCACCTGGGATGGAATTAAGAAACTCTTT; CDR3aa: CATWDGIKKLF
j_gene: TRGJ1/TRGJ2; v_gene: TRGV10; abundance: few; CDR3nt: TGTGCTGCGTGGGATTGCGGGGGGTTTTATTATAAGAAACTCTTT; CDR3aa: CAAWDCGGFYYKKLF
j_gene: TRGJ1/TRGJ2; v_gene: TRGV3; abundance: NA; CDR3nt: TGTGCCACCTGGACCATGACGTATTATAAGAAACTCTTT; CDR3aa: CATWTMTYYKKLF
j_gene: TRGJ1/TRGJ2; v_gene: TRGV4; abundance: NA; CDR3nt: TGTGCCACCTGGGATGGTACTCAGTATTATAAGAAACTCTTT; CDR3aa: CATWDGTQYYKKLF
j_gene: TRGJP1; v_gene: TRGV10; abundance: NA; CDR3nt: TGTGCTGCGTGGGATTGGGGGGGGGGGGATACCACTGGTTGGTTCAAGATATTT; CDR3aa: CAAWDWGGGDTTGWFKIF
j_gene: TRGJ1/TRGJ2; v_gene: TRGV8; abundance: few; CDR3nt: TGTGCCACCCCCATTTATTATAAGAAACTCTTT; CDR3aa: CATPIYYKKLF
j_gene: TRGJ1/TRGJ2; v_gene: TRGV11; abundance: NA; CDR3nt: NA; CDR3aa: CTTVPAGRYKELF
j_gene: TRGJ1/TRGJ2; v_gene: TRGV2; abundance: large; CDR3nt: TGTGCCACCACTGAGGATTGGAAACTCTTT; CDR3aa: CATTEDWKLF
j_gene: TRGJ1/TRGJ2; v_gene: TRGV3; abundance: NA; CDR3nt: TGTGCCACCTGGGACAGGGAGCTTATTATAAAGAAACTCTTT; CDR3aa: CATWDRELIIKKLF
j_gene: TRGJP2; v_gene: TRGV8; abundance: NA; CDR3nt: TGTGCACCTGGGATAGGACGTAGTGATTGGATCAAGACGTTT; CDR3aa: CAPGIGRSDWIKTF
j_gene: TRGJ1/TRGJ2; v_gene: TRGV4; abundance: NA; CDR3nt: TGTGCCACCTGGGATGGTTACACTAAAACTTATTATAAGAAACTCTTT; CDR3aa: CATWDGYTKTYYKKLF
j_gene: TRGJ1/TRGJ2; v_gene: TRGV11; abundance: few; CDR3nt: TGTGCCTGCCTCACCTCTTCTCCCCTTTATTATAAGAAACTCTTT; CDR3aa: CACLTSSPLYYKKLF
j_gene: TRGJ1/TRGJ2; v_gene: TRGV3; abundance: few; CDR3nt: TGTGCCACCGGACACCGCAATTATTATAAGAAACTCTTT; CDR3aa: CATGHRNYYKKLF
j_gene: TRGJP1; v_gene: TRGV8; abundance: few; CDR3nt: TGTGCCACCAGGGGGGTCGCGCTTGGTTCAAAGATATTT; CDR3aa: CATRGVALGSKIF
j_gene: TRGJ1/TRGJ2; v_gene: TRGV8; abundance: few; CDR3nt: TGTGCCACCTGGGCTTATTATAAGAAACTCTTT; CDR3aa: CATWAYYKKLF
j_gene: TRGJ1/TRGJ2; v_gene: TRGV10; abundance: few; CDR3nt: TGTGCTGCTCTCTCCCCTTTTTATAAGAAACTCTTT; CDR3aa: CAALSPFYKKLF
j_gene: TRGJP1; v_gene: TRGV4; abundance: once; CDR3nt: TGTGCCACCTTGGGAGTCGCCACTGGTTGGTTCAAGATATTT; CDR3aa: CATLGVATGWFKIF
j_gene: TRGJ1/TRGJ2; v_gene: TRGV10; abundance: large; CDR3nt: TGTGCTGCGTGGGCCTATTATAAGAAACTCTTT; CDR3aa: CAAWAYYKKLF
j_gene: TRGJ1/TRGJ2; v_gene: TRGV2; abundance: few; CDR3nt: TGTGCCACCTGGGACGGGGCCAATTATTATAAGAAACTCTTT; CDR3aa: CATWDGANYYKKLF
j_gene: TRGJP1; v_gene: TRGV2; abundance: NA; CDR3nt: TGTGCCAACCGACTTTTTACTGGTTGGTTCAAGATATTT; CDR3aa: CANRLFTGWFKIF
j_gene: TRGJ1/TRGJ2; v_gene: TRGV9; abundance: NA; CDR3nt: TGTGCCTTGTGGGAAAGAAAACTCTTT; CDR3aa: CALWERKLF
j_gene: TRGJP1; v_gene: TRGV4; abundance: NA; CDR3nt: TGTGCCACCTGGGAGTTCGCCACTGGTTGGTTCAAGATATTT; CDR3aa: CATWEFATGWFKIF
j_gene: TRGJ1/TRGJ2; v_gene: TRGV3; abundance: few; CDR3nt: TGTGCCACCTGGGGGTTTTATTATAAGAAACTCTTT; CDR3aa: CATWGFYYKKLF
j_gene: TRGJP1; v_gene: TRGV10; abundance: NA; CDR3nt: TGTGCTGCGTGGGATTGGGGGGGGGGGGGGATGACCACTGGTTGGTTCAAGATATTT; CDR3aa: CAAWDWGGGGMTTGWFKIF
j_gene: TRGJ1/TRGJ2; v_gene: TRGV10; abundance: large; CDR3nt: TGTGCTGCGTGGGGGGGGGTTTATTATAAGAAACTCTTT; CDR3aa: CAAWGGVYYKKLF
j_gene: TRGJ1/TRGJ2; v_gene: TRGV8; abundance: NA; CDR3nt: TGTGCAAAACGACCTACGGTGAAACTCTTT; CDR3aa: CAKRPTVKLF
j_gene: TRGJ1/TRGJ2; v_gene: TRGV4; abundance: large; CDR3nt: TGTGCCACCTTCCCCCTTTCGAATTATTATAAGAAACTCTTT; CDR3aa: CATFPLSNYYKKLF
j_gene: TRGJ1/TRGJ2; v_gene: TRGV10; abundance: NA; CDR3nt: TGTGCTGCGTGGGATTATCCGTCCTCTTGGAAACTCTTT; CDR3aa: CAAWDYPSSWKLF
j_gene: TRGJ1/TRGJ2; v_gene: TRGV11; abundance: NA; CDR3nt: TGTGCCTGCTGGATTAGGCACCGAATATCTCGGAGTAAGAAACTCTTT; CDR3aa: CACWIRHRISRSKKLF
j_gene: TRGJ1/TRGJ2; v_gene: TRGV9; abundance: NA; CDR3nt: TGTGCCTTGTGGGAGCCCAATCATTATAAGAAACTCTTT; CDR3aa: CALWEPNHYKKLF
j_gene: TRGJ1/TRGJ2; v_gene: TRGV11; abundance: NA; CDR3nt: TGTGCCTGCCATCCGAATTATTATAAGAAACTCTTT; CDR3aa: CACHPNYYKKLF
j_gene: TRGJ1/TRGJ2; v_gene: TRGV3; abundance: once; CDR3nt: TGTGCCACCTGGACACCGCATTATTATAAGAAACTCTTT; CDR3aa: CATWTPHYYKKLF
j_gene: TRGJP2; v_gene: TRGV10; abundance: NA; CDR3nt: TGTGCTGCGTGGCCCCTGCTTGGGATCAAGACGTTT; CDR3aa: CAAWPLLGIKTF
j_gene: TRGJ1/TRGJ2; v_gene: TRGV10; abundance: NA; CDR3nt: TGTGCTGCGTGGGAAAACCACCCCTCGGATAAGAAACTCTTT; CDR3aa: CAAWENHPSDKKLF
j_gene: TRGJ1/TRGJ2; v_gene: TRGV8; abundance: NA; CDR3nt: TGTGCCACCTGGGTGTCTATAAGAAAACTCTTT; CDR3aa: CATWVSIRKLF
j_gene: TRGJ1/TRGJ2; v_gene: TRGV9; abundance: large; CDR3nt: TGTGCCTTGTGGCTCATTAAGAAACTCTTT; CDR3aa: CALWLIKKLF
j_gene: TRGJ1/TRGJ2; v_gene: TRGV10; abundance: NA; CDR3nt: TGTGCTGCCTCTCTCCCCCTTTTTTATAAGAAACTCTTT; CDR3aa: CAASLPLFYKKLF
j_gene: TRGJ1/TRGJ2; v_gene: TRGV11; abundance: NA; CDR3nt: TGTGCCTGCTGGAGAACTCCACCTACACTACGAATTTATTATAAGAAACTCTTT; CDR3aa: CACWRTPPTLRIYYKKLF
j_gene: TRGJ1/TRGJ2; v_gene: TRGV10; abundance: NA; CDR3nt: TGTGCTGCGTGGGATTCCGTATTTATTTATAAGAAACTCTTT; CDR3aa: CAAWDSVFIYKKLF
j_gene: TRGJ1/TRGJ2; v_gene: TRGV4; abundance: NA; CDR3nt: TGTGCCACCTGGGATGGCGGGAAACTCTTT; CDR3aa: CATWDGGKLF
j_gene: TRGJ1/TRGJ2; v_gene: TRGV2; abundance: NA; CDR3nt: TGTGCCACCTGGGACGATCCCTCGAAACTCTTT; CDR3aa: CATWDDPSKLF
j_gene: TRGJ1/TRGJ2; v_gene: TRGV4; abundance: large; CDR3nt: TGTGCCACCTGGGATTCTGGGAATTATTATAAGAAACTCTTT; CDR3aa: CATWDSGNYYKKLF
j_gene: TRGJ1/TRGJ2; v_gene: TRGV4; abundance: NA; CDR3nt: TGTGCCACCTGGGATTGGGCCAAAAGGCCGCAAGTTAATGAGAGGGGGAAGAAACTCTTT; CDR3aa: CATWDWAKRPQVNERGKKLF
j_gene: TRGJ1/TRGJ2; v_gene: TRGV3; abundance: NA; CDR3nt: TGTGCCACCTGGGACAGCTGGTATTATTATAAGAAACTCTTT; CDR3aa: CATWDSWYYYKKLF
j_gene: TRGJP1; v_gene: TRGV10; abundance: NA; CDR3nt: TGTGCTGGCGTTGGAGTCTGGACTGGTTGGTTCAAGATATTT; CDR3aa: CAGVGVWTGWFKIF
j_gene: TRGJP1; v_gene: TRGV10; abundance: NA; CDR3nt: TGTGCTGCGTGGGCACCACGTGGTTGGTTCAAGATATTT; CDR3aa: CAAWAPRGWFKIF
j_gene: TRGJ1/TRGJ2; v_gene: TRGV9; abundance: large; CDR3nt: TGTGCCTTGTCCCGCCAGAATTATTATAAGAAACTCTTT; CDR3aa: CALSRQNYYKKLF
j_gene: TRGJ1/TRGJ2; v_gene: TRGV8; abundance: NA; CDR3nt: TGTGCACCTGGAGCAGCCCCGAATTATTATAAGAAACTCTTT; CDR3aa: CAPGAAPNYYKKLF
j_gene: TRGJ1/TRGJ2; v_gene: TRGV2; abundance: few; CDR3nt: TGTGCCACCTGGGACGGGGGGTATAAGAAACTCTTT; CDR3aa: CATWDGGYKKLF
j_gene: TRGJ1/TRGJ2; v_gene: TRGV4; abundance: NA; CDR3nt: TGTGCCACCTGGATGCGATATAAGAAACTCTTT; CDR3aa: CATWMRYKKLF
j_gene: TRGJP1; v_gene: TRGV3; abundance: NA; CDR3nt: TGTGCCACCTTGGGACAGGTTCGAAGGGGTTGGTTCAAGATATTT; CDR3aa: CATLGQVRRGWFKIF
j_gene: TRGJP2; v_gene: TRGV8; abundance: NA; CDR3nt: TGTGCCACCTGGGACCTACCTGGGGCTAATAGTAGTGATTGGATCAAGACGTTT; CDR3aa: CATWDLPGANSSDWIKTF
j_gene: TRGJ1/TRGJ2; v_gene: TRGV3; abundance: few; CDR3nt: TGTGCCACCTGGGACAGGCCGCAGTATAGGAATAAGAAACTCTTT; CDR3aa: CATWDRPQYRNKKLF
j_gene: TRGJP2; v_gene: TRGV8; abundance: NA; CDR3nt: TGTGCCACCTGGTCCCCCACATATAGTAGTGATTGGATCAAGACGTTT; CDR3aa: CATWSPTYSSDWIKTF
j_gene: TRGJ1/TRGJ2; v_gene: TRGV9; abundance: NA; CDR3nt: TGTGCCTTGTGGGGCGCCTTTATTGATAAGAAACTCTTT; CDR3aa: CALWGAFIDKKLF
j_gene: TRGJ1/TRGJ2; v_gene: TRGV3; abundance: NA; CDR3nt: TGTGCCACCCTGGGACAGGCCGATAAGAAACTCTTT; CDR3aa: CATLGQADKKLF
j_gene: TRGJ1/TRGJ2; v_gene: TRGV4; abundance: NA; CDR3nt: TGTGCCACCTCTAAAAGAAAACTCTTT; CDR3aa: CATSKRKLF
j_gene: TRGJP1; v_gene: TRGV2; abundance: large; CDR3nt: TGTGCCACCTGGGACGGGTGGGGTTGGTTCAAGATATTT; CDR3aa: CATWDGWGWFKIF